The 25 T cell receptor beta chains presented below share a single source sample, sequenced in a study of T cell repertoires in cytomegalovirus infection. TCRdb fed the reads into MiXCR, producing one record per CDR3 protein. The table includes about 440,000 distinct CDR3 sequences, 25% to 40% detected once. The sample taken for sequencing was PBMCs. The receptor set was obtained from a human donor in good health (CMV status not recorded). Some clones in this sample may be carry-over from other donors' samples.

This clonotype showed up many times. The V call is TRBV7-2, the J call TRBJ1-1; TRBD1 might be the D (6 bases). Trimming took off 2 bases at V and 2 bases at J, with 12 bases between the two ends. The CDR3 has 15 amino acids. Germline lookup yields CDR1 SGHTA and CDR2 FQGNSA. As DNA, the CDR3 is TGTGCCAGCAGCTTATCTGGGGGCACTAACACTGAAGCTTTCTTT. It encodes CASSLSGGTNTEAFF. Based on the CDR3 plus reference TRBV7-2 and TRBJ1-1, the full variable domain is GAGVSQSPSNKVTEKGKDVELRCDPISGHTALYWYRQSLGQGLEFLIYFQGNSAPDKSGLPSDRFSAERTGGSVSTLTIQRTQQEDSAVYLCASSLSGGTNTEAFFGQGTRLTVV.

This clonotype appeared many times. The CDR3 here is CASSYTGDNQPQHF. The CDR3 coding sequence is TGTGCCAGCAGTTACACAGGGGACAATCAGCCCCAGCATTTT. The chain employs TRBV6-2 or TRBV6-3 and TRBJ1-5, with 7 positions matching TRBD1. The CDR3 contains 14 residues. Germline V lookup: CDR1 MNHEY, CDR2 SVGEGT. The J segment lost 3 bases and the V segment lost 2 bases, leaving 1 base of the junction unmatched.

The chain combines TRBV29-1 with TRBJ1-3, with TRBD1 matching 7 bases. CDR1 is SQVTM, CDR2 ANQGSEA, per germline. V lost 0 bases and J lost 3; bases outside the gene matches: 8. The CDR3 runs 16 residues. CDR3 in amino acids: CSVEDAPGTDGNTIYF. CDR3 sequence (DNA): TGCAGCGTTGAAGACGCACCGGGGACAGATGGAAACACCATATATTTT.

Comment on this clonotype: Compared with germline, one end of the junction differs, possibly owing to a read error. This rearrangement joins TRBV30 to TRBJ1-1; unclear D gene. This CDR3 contains 14 residues. Germline V CDR1 and CDR2: GTSNPN, SVGIG (reference sequence). CDR3 nucleotide sequence: TGTGCCTGGAGTGCGACACTCGCCGGCACTCAAGCTTTCTTT. This translates into CAWSATLAGTQAFF.

This clonotype was recorded only once. A read error is likely, as this CDR3 ends without the conserved phenylalanine or tryptophan. CDR3 sequence (DNA): TGTGCCAGCAGCTTAGGGGTGAAGGACGAGCAGTACTTA. Encoded protein: CASSLGVKDEQYL. The chain recombines TRBV7-6 with TRBJ2-7; D is uncertain. V was clipped by 1 base and J by 5 bases, with 9 bases between them. The CDR3 consists of 13 residues. CDR1 and CDR2 (germline): SGHVS, FNYEAQ.

This chain joins TRBV5-6 and TRBJ2-6; D possibly corresponds to TRBD1 (6 bases). This CDR3 region has 17 residues. V was pared by 1 base and J by 0 bases, with 11 bases between. CDR1 and CDR2 (germline): SGHDT, YYEEEE. DNA for the CDR3: TGTGCCAGCAGCTTGACAGGGTTAAGCTCTGGGGCCAACGTCCTGACTTTC. It specifies CASSLTGLSSGANVLTF.

This clonotype has just a few counts. The V call is TRBV20-1, the J call TRBJ1-4, with 9 bases lining up with TRBD1. The length of the CDR3 is 14 residues. J was trimmed by 6 bases and V by 1 base; bases with no gene match: 3. Germline loops: CDR1 DFQATT, CDR2 SNEGSKA (reference sequence). The CDR3: CSARVGTGYEKLFF. For the CDR3, the DNA is TGCAGTGCTAGAGTGGGGACAGGGTATGAAAAACTGTTTTTT.

Turning to this clonotype: One end of the junction varies from germline; a read error may be responsible. The rearrangement uses TRBV6-6 and TRBJ1-5; unclear D gene. Germline V gene sequence: CDR1 MNHNY, CDR2 SVGAGI (reference sequence). This CDR3 has 13 residues. DNA of the CDR3: TGTGACAGCACGCTAGGCGGGAAACAGCCCCAGCATTTT. It codes for CDSTLGGKQPQHF.

This clonotype was recorded a few times. The chain couples TRBV30 to TRBJ1-1; D is unclear. Germline V CDR1 and CDR2: GTSNPN, SVGIG (reference sequence). The CDR3 extends over 14 amino acids. Trimming took off 0 bases at V and 0 bases at J, with 8 bases between the two ends. The CDR3 nucleotides are TGTGCCTGGAGTGTAAGTAACATGAACACTGAAGCTTTCTTT. Translating gives CAWSVSNMNTEAFF. Full variable domain (missing parts from reference TRBV30 and TRBJ1-1): SQTIHQWPATLVQPVGSPLSLECTVEGTSNPNLYWYRQAAGRGLQLLFYSVGIGQISSEVPQNLSASRPQDRQFILSSKKLLLSDSGFYLCAWSVSNMNTEAFFGQGTRLTVV.

This CDR3 is CASSTGTESYEQYF. CDR3 sequence (DNA): TGTGCCAGCAGTACCGGGACAGAGTCCTACGAGCAGTACTTC. The V gene is TRBV6-2 or TRBV6-3, the J gene TRBJ2-7; TRBD1 aligns across 7 bases. The CDR3 extends over 14 amino acids. The V and J ends lost 5 bases and 1 base, in that order; junction bases with no gene match: 5. From germline, CDR1 is MNHEY and CDR2 SVGEGT.

This clonotype was seen more than once but under ten times. This rearrangement joins TRBV5-5 to TRBJ2-7, with TRBD1 identical over 8 bases. This CDR3 spans 15 amino acids. Trimming removed 0 bases from V and 4 bases from J; junction bases left unmatched: 6. Germline V gene sequence: CDR1 SGHKS, CDR2 YYEKEE (reference sequence). The CDR3 bases are TGTGCCAGCAGCTTGGCGAGCCAGGGGGCGTACGAGCAGTACTTC. It yields the protein CASSLASQGAYEQYF.

V is TRBV27 and J is TRBJ2-3; D is perhaps TRBD2 (6 bases). The germline gives CDR1 MNHEY, CDR2 SMNVEV (reference sequence). Trimming left V 1 base short and J 1 base short, with 9 bases between. This CDR3 region has 15 residues. CDR3 DNA sequence: TGTGCCAGCAGTTTATTGGCTAGCGGCACAGATACGCAGTATTTT. Translating it yields CASSLLASGTDTQYF.

Regarding this clonotype: Relative to the germline gene, one junction end is altered; a read error may explain this. V usage is TRBV11-2 and J usage is TRBJ1-2; 8 positions agree with TRBD1. CDR1 SGHAT and CDR2 FQNNGV come from the germline V gene. The CDR3 covers 16 residues. The CDR3 DNA is TGTGCCAGCAGCCCACGACAGGGGCCGACTAACTATGTCTACACCTTC. It codes for CASSPRQGPTNYVYTF.

The chain employs TRBV20-1 and TRBJ2-5; 8 bases line up with TRBD2. Germline CDR1 reads DFQATT; CDR2 reads SNEGSKA (reference sequence). The ends lost 7 bases at V and 4 bases at J; junction bases unmatched: 5. The CDR3 is 12 residues long. CDR3 sequence (DNA): TGCAGTGGTGCTAGCGGGCCAGAGACCCAGTACTTC. It encodes CSGASGPETQYF.

Worth noting for this clonotype: This sequence may be a read error, since a much larger clone differs from it by one base. V usage is TRBV7-6 and J usage is TRBJ2-1, with a weak D call TRBD2 (6 bases). The CDR3 is 15 amino acids. Germline CDR1 SGHVS, CDR2 FNYEAQ. For the CDR3, the DNA is TGTGCCAGCAGCTTGACTAGTGCAGTTCGCAATGAGCAGATCTTC. Its protein product is CASSLTSAVRNEQIF.

This clonotype was seen many times. The V call is TRBV27, the J call TRBJ2-3, with D possibly being TRBD1 or TRBD2 (5 bases each). The CDR3 runs to 15 residues. Germline-derived CDR1 and CDR2 are MNHEY and SMNVEV (reference sequence). V was pared by 4 bases and J by 5 bases, with 16 bases between. The CDR3 spells CASSSQGDAGDTQYF. CDR3 nucleotide sequence: TGTGCCAGCAGTTCTCAAGGGGATGCGGGAGATACGCAGTATTTT.

The chain recombines TRBV7-2 with TRBJ1-1; a possible D gene is TRBD1 (5 bases). Trimming removed 1 base at V and 0 bases at J, with 9 bases between. CDR1 is SGHTA, CDR2 FQGNSA, per germline. The CDR3 extends over 15 amino acids. The CDR3 nucleotides read TGTGCCAGCAGCTTAGATGGCAGGGTGAACACTGAAGCTTTCTTT. Amino acids: CASSLDGRVNTEAFF.

This chain uses TRBV30 with TRBJ2-7, with 9 bases identical to TRBD2. V was clipped by 2 bases and J by 3 bases; unmatched bases: 2. This CDR3 has 13 amino acids. CDR1 and CDR2 (germline): GTSNPN, SVGIG (reference sequence). The CDR3 loop is CAWSLAGYYEQYF. For the CDR3, the DNA is TGTGCCTGGAGTCTAGCGGGGTACTACGAGCAGTACTTC.

This clonotype was seen more than once but under ten times. This chain connects TRBV4-1 to TRBJ1-4, with D unclear. V lost 1 base, J lost 0 bases, and 9 bases lay in between. The CDR3 is 16 amino acids. Germline CDR1 MGHRA, CDR2 YSYEKL. Here the CDR3 DNA reads TGCGCCAGCAGCCAAGTTCAGGCCTCAACTAATGAAAAACTGTTTTTT. It encodes CASSQVQASTNEKLFF.

The chain has TRBV7-6 and TRBJ2-1; tentative D call: TRBD1 (7 bases). Between the trimmed V and J ends, which lost 7 bases and 3 bases, there was a span of 16 bases. Germline CDR1 is SGHVS and CDR2 is FNYEAQ. CDR3 size: 15 residues. The DNA for the CDR3 is TGTGCCAGCACCCGAACAGGGGAGGACTACAATGAGCAGTTCTTC. Its protein is CASTRTGEDYNEQFF.

This clonotype was counted only a few times. This CDR3 is CASSSDTISGNTIYF. The CDR3 DNA reads as TGTGCCAGCAGTTCGGACACCATCTCTGGAAACACCATATATTTT. The V call is TRBV14, the J call TRBJ1-3; weak D call: TRBD1 (5 bases). Germline V gives CDR1 SGHDN, CDR2 FVKESK. V was trimmed by 6 bases and J by 0 bases, leaving 12 bases between them. CDR3 length: 15 residues.

The V and J genes are TRBV7-3 and TRBJ1-4; no definite D call. Germline CDR1 SGHTA, CDR2 FQGTGA. This CDR3 contains 14 residues. The germline V and J ends were trimmed by 8 bases and 5 bases, with 15 bases remaining between them. The chain's CDR3 is CASGEGVGNEKLFF. CDR3 in DNA: TGTGCCAGCGGGGAGGGTGTAGGGAATGAAAAACTGTTTTTT.

The V call is TRBV6-6, the J call TRBJ1-2; TRBD1 matches at 8 bases. The CDR3 sequence is 15 residues long. Germline V lookup: CDR1 MNHNY, CDR2 SVGAGI (reference sequence). V shed 6 bases and J 4 bases; nucleotides not matched to a gene: 10. The CDR3 sequence is CASSPGGGGPYGYTF. Here the CDR3 DNA reads TGTGCCAGCAGCCCAGGGGGCGGCGGGCCCTATGGCTACACCTTC.

In the case of this clonotype: No conserved phenylalanine or tryptophan is present at the end of the CDR3, so a read error is the likely explanation. The DNA is omitted, as the CDR3 cannot be located on it reliably, and the CDR3 follows TCRdb's listing. The chain combines TRBV7-2 with TRBJ2-1; the table's D gene call, TRBD1, was not cross checked with the DNA. The CDR3 has 15 amino acids, counting both end residues. From germline, CDR1 is SGHTA and CDR2 FQGNSA. The CDR3: CASSSRDRGYNEQLL.

This chain uses TRBV10-3 with TRBJ1-6; tentative D call: TRBD1 (5 bases). Germline-derived CDR1 and CDR2 are ENHRY and SYGVKD. The V end lost 2 bases, the J end lost 5 bases, and 10 bases lay between the germline ends. This CDR3 contains 15 residues. The CDR3 DNA is TGTGCCATCAGTGAGGGCAGGGTGGATAATTCACCCCTCCACTTT. Its protein product is CAISEGRVDNSPLHF.